This T cell receptor (beta chain) emerged from a study of CD8 T cells in Susac syndrome. CD8+ and CD4+ T cells from blood underwent TCR beta sequencing, which was carried out in a high-throughput format. The multiple sclerosis controls consisted of treatment-naive patients with relapsing-remitting disease, either stable or active. TEMRA cells were FACS-enriched, unlike CD8+ and CD4+ T cells, which were negatively isolated. Random hexamers were used to reverse transcribe roughly 0.45 to 1 ug of RNA. Amplification of TCR beta CDR3 used immunoSEQ multiplex PCR across 54 Vbeta and 13 Jbeta. MiXCR was run by TCRdb on the immunoSEQ multiplex PCR reads, yielding one entry per CDR3 protein. Of approximately 270,000 distinct CDR3 sequences in the sample, over 85% were seen once. CDR3 length: 16 residues. Germline assignment: CDR1 SGHTA and CDR2 FQGNSA. Trimming removed 5 bases from V and 7 bases from J; junction bases left unmatched: 10.

This clonotype was obtained from a human donor with multiple sclerosis. Sequencing was performed on CD4+ T cells from PBMCs. This chain uses TRBV7-2 with TRBJ2-1; TRBD2 matches 11 bases. CDR3 residues: CASSRSLASGGNEQFF. In DNA form, the CDR3 reads TGTGCCAGCAGCCGATCCCTGGCTAGCGGGGGGAATGAGCAGTTCTTC.